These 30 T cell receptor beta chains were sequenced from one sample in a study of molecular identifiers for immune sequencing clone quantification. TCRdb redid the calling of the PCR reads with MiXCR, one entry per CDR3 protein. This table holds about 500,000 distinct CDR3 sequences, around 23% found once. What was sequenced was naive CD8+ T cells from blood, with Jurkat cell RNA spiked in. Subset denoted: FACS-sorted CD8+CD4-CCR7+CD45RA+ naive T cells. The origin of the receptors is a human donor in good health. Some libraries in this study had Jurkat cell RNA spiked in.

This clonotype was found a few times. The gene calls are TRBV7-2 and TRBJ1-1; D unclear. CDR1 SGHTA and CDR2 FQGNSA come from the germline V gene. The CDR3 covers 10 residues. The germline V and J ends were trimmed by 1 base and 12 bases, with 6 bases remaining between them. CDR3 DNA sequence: TGTGCCAGCAGCTTAGGCCCACCTTTCTTT. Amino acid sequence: CASSLGPPFF.

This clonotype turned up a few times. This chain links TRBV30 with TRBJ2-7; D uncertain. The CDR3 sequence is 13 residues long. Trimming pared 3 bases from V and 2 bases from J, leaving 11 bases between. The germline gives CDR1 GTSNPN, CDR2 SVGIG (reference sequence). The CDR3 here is CAWSVDSAYEQYF. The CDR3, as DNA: TGTGCCTGGAGCGTGGATAGTGCCTACGAGCAGTACTTC.

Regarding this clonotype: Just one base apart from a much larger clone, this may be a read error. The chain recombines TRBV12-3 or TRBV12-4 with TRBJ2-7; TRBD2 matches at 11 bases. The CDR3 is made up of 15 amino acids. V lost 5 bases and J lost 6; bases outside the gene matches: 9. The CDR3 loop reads CASSIIVAGGVEQYF. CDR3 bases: TGTGCCAGCAGTATAATAGTAGCGGGAGGGGTCGAGCAGTACTTC.

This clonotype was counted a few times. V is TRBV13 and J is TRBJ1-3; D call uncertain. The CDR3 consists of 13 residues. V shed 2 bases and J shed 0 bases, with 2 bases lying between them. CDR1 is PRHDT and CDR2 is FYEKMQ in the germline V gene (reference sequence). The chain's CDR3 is CASSLLSGNTIYF. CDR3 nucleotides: TGTGCCAGCAGCTTACTCTCTGGAAACACCATATATTTT.

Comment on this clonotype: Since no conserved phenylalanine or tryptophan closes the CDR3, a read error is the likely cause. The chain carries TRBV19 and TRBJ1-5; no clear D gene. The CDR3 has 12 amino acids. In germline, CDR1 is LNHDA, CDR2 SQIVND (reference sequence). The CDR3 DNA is TGTGCCAGTAGTATAGGGGCTCAGCGCCAGCATCTT. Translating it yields CASSIGAQRQHL.

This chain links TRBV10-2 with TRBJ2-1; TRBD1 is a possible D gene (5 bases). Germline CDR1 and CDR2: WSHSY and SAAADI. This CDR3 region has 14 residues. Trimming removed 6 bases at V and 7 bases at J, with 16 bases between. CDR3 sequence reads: CASSHPGRVNEQFF. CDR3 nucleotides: TGCGCCAGCAGCCATCCGGGCAGGGTGAATGAGCAGTTCTTC.

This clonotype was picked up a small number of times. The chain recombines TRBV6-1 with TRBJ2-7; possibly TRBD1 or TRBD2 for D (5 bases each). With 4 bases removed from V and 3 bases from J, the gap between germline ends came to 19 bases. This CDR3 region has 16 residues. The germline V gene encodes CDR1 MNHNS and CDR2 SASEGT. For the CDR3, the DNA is TGTGCCAGCAGTGCCGGGGACGGCCGGTTCTACTACGAGCAGTACTTC. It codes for CASSAGDGRFYYEQYF.

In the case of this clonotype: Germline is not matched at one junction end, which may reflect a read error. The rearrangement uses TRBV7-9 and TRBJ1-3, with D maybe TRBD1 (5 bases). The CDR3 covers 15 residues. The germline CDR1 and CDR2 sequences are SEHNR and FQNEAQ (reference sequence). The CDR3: CASGLVTDSGNTIYF. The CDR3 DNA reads TGTGCCAGCGGCTTAGTGACAGACTCTGGGAACACCATATATTTT.

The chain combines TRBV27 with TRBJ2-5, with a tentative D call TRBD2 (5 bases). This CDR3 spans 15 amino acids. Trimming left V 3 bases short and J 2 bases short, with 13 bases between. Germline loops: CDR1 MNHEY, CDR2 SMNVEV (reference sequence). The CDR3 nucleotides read TGTGCCAGCAGTTTTAGCGCTAATCATCAAGAGACCCAGTACTTC. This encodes CASSFSANHQETQYF.

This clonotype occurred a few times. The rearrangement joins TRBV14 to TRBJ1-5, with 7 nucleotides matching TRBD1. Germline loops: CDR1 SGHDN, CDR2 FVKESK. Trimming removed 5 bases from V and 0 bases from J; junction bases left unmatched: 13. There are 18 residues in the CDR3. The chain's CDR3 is CASSEYRGGGNSNQPQHF. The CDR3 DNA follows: TGTGCCAGCAGCGAATACAGGGGCGGGGGGAATAGCAATCAGCCCCAGCATTTT.

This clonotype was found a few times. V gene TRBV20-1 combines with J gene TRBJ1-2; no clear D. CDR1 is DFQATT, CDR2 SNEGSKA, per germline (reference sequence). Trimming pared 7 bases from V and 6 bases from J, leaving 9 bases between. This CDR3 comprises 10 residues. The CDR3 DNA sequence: TGCAGTGTATGGAGCGATGGCTACACCTTC. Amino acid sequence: CSVWSDGYTF.

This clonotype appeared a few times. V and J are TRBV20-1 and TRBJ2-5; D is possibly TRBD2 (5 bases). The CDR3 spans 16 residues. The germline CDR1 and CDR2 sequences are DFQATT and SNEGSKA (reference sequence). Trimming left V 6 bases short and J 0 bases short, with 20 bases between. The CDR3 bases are TGCAGTGCCCACAGCACTAGTCGACGGTACCAAGAGACCCAGTACTTC. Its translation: CSAHSTSRRYQETQYF.

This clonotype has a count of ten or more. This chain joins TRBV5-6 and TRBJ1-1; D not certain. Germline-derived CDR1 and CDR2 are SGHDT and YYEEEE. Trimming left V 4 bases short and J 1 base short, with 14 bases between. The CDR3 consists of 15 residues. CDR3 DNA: TGTGCCAGCAGCCCCACGACCAGGTGGAACACTGAAGCTTTCTTT. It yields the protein CASSPTTRWNTEAFF.

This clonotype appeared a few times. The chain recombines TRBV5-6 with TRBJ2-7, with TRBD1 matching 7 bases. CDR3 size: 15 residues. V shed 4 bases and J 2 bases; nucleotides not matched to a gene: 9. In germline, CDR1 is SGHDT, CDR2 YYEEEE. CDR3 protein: CASSAGTADTYEQYF. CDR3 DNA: TGTGCCAGCAGCGCCGGGACAGCCGACACCTACGAGCAGTACTTC.

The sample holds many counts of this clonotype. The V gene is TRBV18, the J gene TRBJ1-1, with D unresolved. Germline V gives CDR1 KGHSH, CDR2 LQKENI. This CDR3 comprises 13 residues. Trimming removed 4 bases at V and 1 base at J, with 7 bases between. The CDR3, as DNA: TGTGCCAGCTCACACCGGGCGAACACTGAAGCTTTCTTT. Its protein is CASSHRANTEAFF.

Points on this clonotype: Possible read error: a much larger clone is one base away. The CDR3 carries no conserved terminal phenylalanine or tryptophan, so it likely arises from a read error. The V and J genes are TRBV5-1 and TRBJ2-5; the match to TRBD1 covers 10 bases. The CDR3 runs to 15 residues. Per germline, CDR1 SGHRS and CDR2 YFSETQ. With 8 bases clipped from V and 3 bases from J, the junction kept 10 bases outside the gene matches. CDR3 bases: TGCGCCAGAAAACCTCGGGGACAGGGGAAAGAGACCCAGTACCTC. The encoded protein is CARKPRGQGKETQYL.

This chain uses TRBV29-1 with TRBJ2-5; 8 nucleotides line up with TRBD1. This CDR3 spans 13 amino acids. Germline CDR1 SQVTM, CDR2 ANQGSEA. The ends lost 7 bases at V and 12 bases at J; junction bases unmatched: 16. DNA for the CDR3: TGCAGCGCCTGGACAGGGCATCAAGAGAGCGAGTACTTC. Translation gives CSAWTGHQESEYF.

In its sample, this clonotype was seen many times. The CDR3 DNA reads as TGTGCCAGCAGAGAGGGCGGGCGCACTGAAGCTTTCTTT. Encoded protein: CASREGGRTEAFF. This chain links TRBV7-9 with TRBJ1-1, with D hard to call. V was trimmed by 6 bases and J by 4 bases, leaving 12 bases between them. This CDR3 contains 13 residues. Germline V gene data show CDR1 as SEHNR and CDR2 as FQNEAQ (reference sequence).

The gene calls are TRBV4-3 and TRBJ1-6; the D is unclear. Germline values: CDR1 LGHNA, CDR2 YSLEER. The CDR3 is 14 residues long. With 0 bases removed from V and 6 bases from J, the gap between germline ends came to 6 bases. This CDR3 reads CASSQDRINSPLHF. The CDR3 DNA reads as TGCGCCAGCAGCCAAGATCGCATTAATTCACCCCTCCACTTT.

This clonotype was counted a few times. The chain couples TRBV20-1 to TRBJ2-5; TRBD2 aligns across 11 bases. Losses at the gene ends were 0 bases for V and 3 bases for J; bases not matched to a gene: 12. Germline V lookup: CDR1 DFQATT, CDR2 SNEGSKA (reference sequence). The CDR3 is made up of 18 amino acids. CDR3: CSARDITSGSWMEETQYF. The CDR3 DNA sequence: TGCAGTGCTAGAGATATAACTAGCGGGAGTTGGATGGAAGAGACCCAGTACTTC.

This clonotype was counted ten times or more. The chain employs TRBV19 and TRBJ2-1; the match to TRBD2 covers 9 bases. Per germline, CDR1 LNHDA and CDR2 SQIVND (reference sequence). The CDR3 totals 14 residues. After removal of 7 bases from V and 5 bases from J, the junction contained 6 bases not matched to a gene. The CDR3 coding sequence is TGTGCCAGTATGTCTCTAGCGGGGAACAATGAGCAGTTCTTC. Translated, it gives CASMSLAGNNEQFF.

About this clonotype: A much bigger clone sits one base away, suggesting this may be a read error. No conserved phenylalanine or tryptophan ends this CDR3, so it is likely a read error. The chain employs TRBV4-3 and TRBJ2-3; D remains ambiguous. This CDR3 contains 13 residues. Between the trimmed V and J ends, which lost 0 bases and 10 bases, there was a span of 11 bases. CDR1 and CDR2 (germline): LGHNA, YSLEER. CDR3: CASSQDWGTPQYL. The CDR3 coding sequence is TGCGCCAGCAGCCAAGATTGGGGTACCCCGCAGTATTTA.

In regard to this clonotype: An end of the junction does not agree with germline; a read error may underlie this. CDR3 coding DNA: TGTGCCAGCGGTTTTTGGGCCCTCGGGCGCGGTGAGCGGTTCTTC. Translating it yields CASGFWALGRGERFF. This chain joins TRBV28 and TRBJ2-1; D not resolved. The length of the CDR3 is 15 residues. Germline CDR1 reads MDHEN; CDR2 reads SYDVKM.

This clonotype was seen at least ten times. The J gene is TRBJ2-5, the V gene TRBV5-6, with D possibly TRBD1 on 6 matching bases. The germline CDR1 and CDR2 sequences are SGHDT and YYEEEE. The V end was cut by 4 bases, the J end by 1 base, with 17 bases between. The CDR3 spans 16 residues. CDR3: CASSPGQPSFQETQYF. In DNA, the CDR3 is TGTGCCAGCAGCCCCGGACAGCCTTCCTTCCAAGAGACCCAGTACTTC.

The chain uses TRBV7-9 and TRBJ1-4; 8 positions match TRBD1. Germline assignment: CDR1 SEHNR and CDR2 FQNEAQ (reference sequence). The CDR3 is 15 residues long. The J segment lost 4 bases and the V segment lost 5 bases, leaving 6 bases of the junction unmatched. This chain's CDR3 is CASSDSGQGNEKLFF. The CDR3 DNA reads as TGTGCCAGCAGCGATTCTGGACAGGGTAATGAAAAACTGTTTTTT.

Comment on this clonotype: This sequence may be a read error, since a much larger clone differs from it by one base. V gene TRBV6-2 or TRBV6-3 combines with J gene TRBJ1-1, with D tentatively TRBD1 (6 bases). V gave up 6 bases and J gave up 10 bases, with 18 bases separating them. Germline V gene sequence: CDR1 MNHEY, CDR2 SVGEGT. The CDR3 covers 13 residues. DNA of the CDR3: TGTGCCAGCAGAGACGACAGGTTCCCTGCAGCTTTCTTT. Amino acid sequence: CASRDDRFPAAFF.

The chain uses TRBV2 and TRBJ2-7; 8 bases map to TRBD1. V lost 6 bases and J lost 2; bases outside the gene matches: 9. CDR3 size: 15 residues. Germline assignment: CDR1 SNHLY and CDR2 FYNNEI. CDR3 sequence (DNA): TGTGCCAGCAGACCAACAGGGGGGTCGGCCTACGAGCAGTACTTC. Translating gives CASRPTGGSAYEQYF. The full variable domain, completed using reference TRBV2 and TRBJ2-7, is EPEVTQTPSHQVTQMGQEVILRCVPISNHLYFYWYRQILGQKVEFLVSFYNNEISEKSEIFDDQFSVERPDGSNFTLKIRSTKLEDSAMYFCASRPTGGSAYEQYFGPGTRLTVT.

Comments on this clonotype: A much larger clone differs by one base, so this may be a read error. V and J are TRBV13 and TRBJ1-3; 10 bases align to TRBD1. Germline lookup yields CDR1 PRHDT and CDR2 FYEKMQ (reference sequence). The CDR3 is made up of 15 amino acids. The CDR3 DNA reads TGTGTCAGCAGCTTGGGACAGGGGCCTGGAAACACCATATATTTT. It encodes CVSSLGQGPGNTIYF.

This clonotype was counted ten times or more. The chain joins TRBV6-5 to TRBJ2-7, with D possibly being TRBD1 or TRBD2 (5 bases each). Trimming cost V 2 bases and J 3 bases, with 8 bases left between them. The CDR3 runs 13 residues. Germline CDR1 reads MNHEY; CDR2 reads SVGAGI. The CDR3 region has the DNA TGTGCCAGCAGTTACGGGGACCTCTACGAGCAGTACTTC. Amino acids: CASSYGDLYEQYF.

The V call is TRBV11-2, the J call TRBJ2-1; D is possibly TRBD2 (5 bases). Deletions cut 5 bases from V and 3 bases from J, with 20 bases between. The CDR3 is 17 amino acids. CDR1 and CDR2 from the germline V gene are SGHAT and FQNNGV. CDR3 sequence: CASSPRGANEYYNEQFF. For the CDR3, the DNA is TGTGCCAGCAGCCCCCGGGGTGCTAACGAGTACTACAATGAGCAGTTCTTC. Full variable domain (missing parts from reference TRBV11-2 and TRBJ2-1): EAGVAQSPRYKIIEKRQSVAFWCNPISGHATLYWYQQILGQGPKLLIQFQNNGVVDDSQLPKDRFSAERLKGVDSTLKIQPAKLEDSAVYLCASSPRGANEYYNEQFFGPGTRLTVL.